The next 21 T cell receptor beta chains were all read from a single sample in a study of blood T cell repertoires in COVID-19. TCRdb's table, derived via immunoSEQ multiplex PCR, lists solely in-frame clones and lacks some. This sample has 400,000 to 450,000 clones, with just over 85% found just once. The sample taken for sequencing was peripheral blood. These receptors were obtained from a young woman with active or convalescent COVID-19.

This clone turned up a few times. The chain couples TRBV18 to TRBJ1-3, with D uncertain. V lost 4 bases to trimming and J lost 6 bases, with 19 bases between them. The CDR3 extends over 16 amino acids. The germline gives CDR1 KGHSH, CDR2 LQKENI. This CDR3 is CASSQLTPDAPNTIYF. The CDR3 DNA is TGTGCCAGCTCACAACTAACTCCAGACGCCCCAAACACCATATATTTT.

Here the CDR3 DNA reads TGTGCCAGCAGGTCGGAGGGGCACTATGGCTACACCTTC. Its translation is CASRSEGHYGYTF. The chain links TRBV28 to TRBJ1-2; D possibly corresponds to TRBD1 (5 bases). The CDR3 has 13 residues. Deletions cut 6 bases from V and 3 bases from J, with 11 bases between. Germline V gives CDR1 MDHEN, CDR2 SYDVKM.

The CDR3 protein is CAISEEGTGVMNTEAFF. The CDR3 bases are TGTGCCATCAGTGAAGAAGGGACAGGGGTTATGAACACTGAAGCTTTCTTT. V is TRBV10-3 and J is TRBJ1-1; 10 bases fit TRBD1. The germline V gene has CDR1 ENHRY and CDR2 SYGVKD. The CDR3 has 17 residues. Germline trimming cut 3 bases from V and 0 bases from J; bases unmatched to any gene: 7.

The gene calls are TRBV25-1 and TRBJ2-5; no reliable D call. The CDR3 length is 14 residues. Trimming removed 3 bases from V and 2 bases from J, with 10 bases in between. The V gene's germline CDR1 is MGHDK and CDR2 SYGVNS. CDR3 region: CASSEVVAQETQYF. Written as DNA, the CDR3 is TGTGCCAGCAGTGAGGTAGTCGCACAAGAGACCCAGTACTTC. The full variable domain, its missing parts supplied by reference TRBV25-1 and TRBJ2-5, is EADIYQTPRYLVIGTGKKITLECSQTMGHDKMYWYQQDPGMELHLIHYSYGVNSTEKGDLSSESTVSRIRTEHFPLTLESARPSHTSQYLCASSEVVAQETQYFGPGTRLLVL.

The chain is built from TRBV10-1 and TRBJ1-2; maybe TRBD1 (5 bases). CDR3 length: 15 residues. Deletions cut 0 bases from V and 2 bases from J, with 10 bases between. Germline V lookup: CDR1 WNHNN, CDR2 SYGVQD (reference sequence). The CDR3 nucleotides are TGCGCCAGCAGTGAGTCGAGCAGGGCCAACTATGGCTACACCTTC. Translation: CASSESSRANYGYTF.

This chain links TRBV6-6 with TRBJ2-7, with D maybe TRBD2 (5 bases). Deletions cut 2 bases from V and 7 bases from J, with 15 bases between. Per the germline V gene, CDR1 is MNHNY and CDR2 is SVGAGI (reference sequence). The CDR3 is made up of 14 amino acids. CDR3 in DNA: TGTGCCAGCAGTTACCGAGCGGAGGCAAGGGAGCAGTACTTC. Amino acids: CASSYRAEAREQYF.

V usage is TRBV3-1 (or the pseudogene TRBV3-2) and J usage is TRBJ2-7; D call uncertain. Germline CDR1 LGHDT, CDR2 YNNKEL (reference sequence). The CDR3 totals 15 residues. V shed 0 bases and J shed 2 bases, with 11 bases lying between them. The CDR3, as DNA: TGTGCCAGCAGCCAAGATAGAACGGAGCCCTACGAGCAGTACTTC. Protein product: CASSQDRTEPYEQYF.

The CDR3 DNA reads as TGTGCCAGCAGCTTAGGCGGATTGTATAGCTCCTACAATGAGCAGTTCTTC. Amino acids: CASSLGGLYSSYNEQFF. The chain is built from TRBV7-2 and TRBJ2-1; no firm D call. Germline CDR1 reads SGHTA; CDR2 reads FQGNSA. Deletions cut 1 base from V and 0 bases from J, with 13 bases between. This CDR3 has 17 residues.

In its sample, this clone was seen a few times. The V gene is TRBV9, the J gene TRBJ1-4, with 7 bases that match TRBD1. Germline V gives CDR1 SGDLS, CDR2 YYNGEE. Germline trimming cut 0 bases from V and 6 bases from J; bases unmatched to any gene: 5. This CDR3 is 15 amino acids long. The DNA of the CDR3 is TGTGCCAGCAGCGTAGGTGGCAGGGGGGATGAAAAACTGTTTTTT. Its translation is CASSVGGRGDEKLFF.

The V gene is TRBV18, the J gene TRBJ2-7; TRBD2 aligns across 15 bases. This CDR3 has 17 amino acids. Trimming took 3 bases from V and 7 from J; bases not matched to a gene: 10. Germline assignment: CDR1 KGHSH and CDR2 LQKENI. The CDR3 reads CASSPPGLAGGPVEQYF. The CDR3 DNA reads TGTGCCAGCTCACCGCCCGGACTAGCGGGAGGGCCGGTAGAGCAGTACTTC.

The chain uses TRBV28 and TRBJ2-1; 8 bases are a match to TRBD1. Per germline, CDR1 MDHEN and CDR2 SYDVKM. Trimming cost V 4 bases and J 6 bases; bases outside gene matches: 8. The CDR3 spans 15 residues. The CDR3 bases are TGTGCCAGCAGTTCCCCCGGGACAGGAGGCAATGAGCAGTTCTTC. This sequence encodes CASSSPGTGGNEQFF.

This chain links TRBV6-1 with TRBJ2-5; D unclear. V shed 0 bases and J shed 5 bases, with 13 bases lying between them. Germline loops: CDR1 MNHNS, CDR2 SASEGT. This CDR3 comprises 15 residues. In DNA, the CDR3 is TGTGCCAGCAGTGAAGCTCGTAGTGATTGGGAGACCCAGTACTTC. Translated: CASSEARSDWETQYF.

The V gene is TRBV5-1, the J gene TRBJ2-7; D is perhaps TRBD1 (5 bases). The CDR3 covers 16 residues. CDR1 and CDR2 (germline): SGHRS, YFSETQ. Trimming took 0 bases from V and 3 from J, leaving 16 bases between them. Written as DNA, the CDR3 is TGCGCCAGCAGCTTGGGAGTAGGCAGGGTCCTCTACGAGCAGTACTTC. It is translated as CASSLGVGRVLYEQYF.

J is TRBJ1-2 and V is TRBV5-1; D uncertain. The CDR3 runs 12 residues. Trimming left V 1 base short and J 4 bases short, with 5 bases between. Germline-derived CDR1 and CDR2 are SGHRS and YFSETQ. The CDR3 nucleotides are TGCGCCAGCAGCTTGCCGGGCTATGGCTACACCTTC. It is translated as CASSLPGYGYTF.

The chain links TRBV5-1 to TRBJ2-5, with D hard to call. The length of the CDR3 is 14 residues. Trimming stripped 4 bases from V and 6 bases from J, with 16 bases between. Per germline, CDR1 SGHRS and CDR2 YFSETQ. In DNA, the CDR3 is TGCGCCAGCAGCCCTCTCGGAGATAGGAAGACCCAGTACTTC. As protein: CASSPLGDRKTQYF.

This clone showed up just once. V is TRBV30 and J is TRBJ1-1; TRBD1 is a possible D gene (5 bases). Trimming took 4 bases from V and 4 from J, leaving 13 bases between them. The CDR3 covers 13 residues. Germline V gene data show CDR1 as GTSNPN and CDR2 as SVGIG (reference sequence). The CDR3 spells CAWISRVSTEAFF. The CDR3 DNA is TGTGCCTGGATCTCCAGGGTAAGCACTGAAGCTTTCTTT.

The CDR3 nucleotides read TGTGCCAGCAGCTCGGGTAGGGACACTTTGAACACTGAAGCTTTCTTT. Protein product: CASSSGRDTLNTEAFF. The chain links TRBV7-6 to TRBJ1-1; D perhaps matches TRBD1 (6 bases). The CDR3 loop spans 16 amino acids. The ends were cut back, 4 bases at V and 0 bases at J, with 15 bases in the middle. In germline, CDR1 is SGHVS, CDR2 FNYEAQ.

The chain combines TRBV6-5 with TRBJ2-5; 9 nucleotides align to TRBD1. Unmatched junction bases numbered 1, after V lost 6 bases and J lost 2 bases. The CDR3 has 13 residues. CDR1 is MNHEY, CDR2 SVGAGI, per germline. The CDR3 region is CASRGQGQETQYF. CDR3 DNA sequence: TGTGCCAGCAGGGGACAGGGACAAGAGACCCAGTACTTC.

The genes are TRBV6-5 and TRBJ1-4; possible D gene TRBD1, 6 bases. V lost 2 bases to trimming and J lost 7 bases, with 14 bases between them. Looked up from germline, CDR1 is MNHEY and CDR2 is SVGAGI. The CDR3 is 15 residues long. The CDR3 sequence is CASSYQRQASEKLFF. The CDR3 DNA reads TGTGCCAGCAGTTACCAAAGACAGGCCTCTGAAAAACTGTTTTTT.

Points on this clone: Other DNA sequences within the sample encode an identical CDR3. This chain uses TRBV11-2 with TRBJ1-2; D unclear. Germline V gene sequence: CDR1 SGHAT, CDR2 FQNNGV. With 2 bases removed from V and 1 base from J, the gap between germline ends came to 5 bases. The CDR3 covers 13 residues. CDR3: CASSLYSNYGYTF. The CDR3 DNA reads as TGTGCCAGCAGCTTATACAGTAACTATGGCTACACCTTC.

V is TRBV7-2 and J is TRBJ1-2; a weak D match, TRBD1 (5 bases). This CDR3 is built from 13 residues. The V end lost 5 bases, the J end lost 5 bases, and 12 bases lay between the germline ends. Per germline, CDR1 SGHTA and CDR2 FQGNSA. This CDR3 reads CASSESGGYGYTF. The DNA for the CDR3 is TGTGCCAGCAGCGAAAGCGGGGGATATGGCTACACCTTC.